A selection of T cell receptor beta chains follows, all from one sample in a study of PD-L1 blockade in urothelial cancer. Here immunoSEQ multiplex PCR was the method, and the copy in TCRdb shows in-frame clones only, minus some. In the table there are tens of thousands of clones, nearly 90% of which are singletons. Here the sequenced sample was PBMCs, taken around atezolizumab (anti-PD-L1) treatment. The source of these receptors is a man between 60 and 75 years old with urothelial cancer. Both conserved end residues are part of each CDR3. A D gene is named only where the DNA matches it firmly. Rows give clone size only sometimes, using once, few, many, or a class for an expanded clone.

abundance: .
d_gene: TRBD2
j_gene: TRBJ2-7
v_gene: TRBV30
CDR3aa: CAWSRGLAFDEQYF
CDR3nt: TGTGCCTGGAGTCGGGGACTAGCTTTCGACGAGCAGTACTTC

abundance: .
d_gene: TRBD2
j_gene: TRBJ2-1
v_gene: TRBV6-4
CDR3aa: CASMGRGTYNEQFF
CDR3nt: TGTGCCAGCATGGGGCGGGGGACCTACAATGAGCAGTTCTTC

abundance: .
d_gene: TRBD2
j_gene: TRBJ2-1
v_gene: TRBV7-2
CDR3aa: CASLSGGLYNEQFF
CDR3nt: TGTGCCAGCCTCAGCGGGGGGCTCTACAATGAGCAGTTCTTC

abundance: few
d_gene: .
j_gene: TRBJ2-7
v_gene: TRBV27
CDR3aa: CASSWTYGNEQYF
CDR3nt: TGTGCCAGCAGCTGGACCTACGGGAACGAGCAGTACTTC

abundance: .
d_gene: .
j_gene: TRBJ1-6
v_gene: TRBV10-3
CDR3aa: CAISGGDSPLHF
CDR3nt: TGTGCCATCAGTGGGGGGGATTCACCCCTCCACTTT

abundance: .
d_gene: .
j_gene: TRBJ1-2
v_gene: TRBV4-3
CDR3aa: CASSQDTANYGYTF
CDR3nt: TGCGCCAGCAGCCAAGATACAGCTAACTATGGCTACACCTTC

abundance: .
d_gene: .
j_gene: TRBJ2-5
v_gene: TRBV19
CDR3aa: CASSGRLVTGLETQYF
CDR3nt: TGTGCCAGTAGTGGCCGTCTTGTAACAGGCCTTGAGACCCAGTACTTC

abundance: .
d_gene: TRBD2
j_gene: TRBJ2-2
v_gene: TRBV7-9
CDR3aa: CASRTTSGGARTGELFF
CDR3nt: TGTGCCAGCAGAACGACTAGCGGGGGGGCGAGGACCGGGGAGCTGTTTTTT

abundance: .
d_gene: .
j_gene: TRBJ2-5
v_gene: TRBV19
CDR3aa: CASSTNSGAETQYF
CDR3nt: TGTGCCAGTAGTACCAATAGCGGAGCGGAGACCCAGTACTTC

abundance: once
d_gene: .
j_gene: TRBJ2-5
v_gene: TRBV7-9
CDR3aa: CASRGGETQYF
CDR3nt: TGTGCCAGCAGGGGGGGAGAGACCCAGTACTTC

abundance: .
d_gene: TRBD2
j_gene: TRBJ2-7
v_gene: TRBV12-5
CDR3aa: CASGPPGREGEQYF
CDR3nt: TGTGCTAGTGGTCCACCCGGCAGGGAGGGCGAGCAGTACTTC